This TCR beta chain was observed in a study of T and B cells in COVID-19 patients. Looking at the study overall: Peripheral blood came from COVID-19 patients with active infection or after recovery. Of roughly 21 active-infection patients, 18 carried comorbidities linked to unfavorable COVID-19 outcome. At median age approximately 36 years, recovered patients were younger than active-infection patients at about 70. Study results and caveats: Sorted SARS-CoV-2-responsive or tetramer+ T cells and CD4+, regulatory and CD8+ subsets were not yet sequenced.

TRB rearrangements were amplified by multiplex PCR with BIOMED2 TRB-A/B primers. TCRdb reprocessed the multiplex PCR reads via MiXCR and lists one record per CDR3 protein. The sample lists more than 9,000 distinct CDR3 sequences, under 30% occurring once. To note about this clonotype: The antigen remains unidentified. Just one base apart from a much larger clone, this may be a read error.

Blood genomic DNA input for TRB amplification was about 240-550 ng. V trimming: 5 bases; J trimming: 10 bases; junction bases outside the gene matches: 11. The germline V gene has CDR1 MNHEY and CDR2 SVGAGI. The CDR3 length is 15 residues. The chain combines TRBV6-5 with TRBJ2-1, with 10 nucleotides matching TRBD1. This sequence originates from a human donor who had recovered from COVID-19. The sequenced material came from blood. CDR3 loop: CASSRLGTGVYEQFF. The CDR3 coding sequence is TGTGCCAGCAGTCGACTTGGGACAGGGGTCTACGAGCAGTTCTTC.